This is a list of T cell receptor beta chains from one sample in a study of cytomegalovirus exposure and HLA in healthy donors. Produced via immunoSEQ multiplex PCR; TCRdb's table is partial and in-frame only. The data contain roughly 100,000 clones, 65% to 80% of them singletons. Sequenced material: PBMCs. These receptors all come from a man aged 40-49 years in good health and CMV-seropositive. CDR3s include the opening cysteine and the closing phenylalanine or tryptophan. Size values are once, few and many counts, or a class for expanded clones, and some rows have none.

CDR3 protein	V gene	clone size
CASSVGSYSDTQYF	TRBV9	NA
CSVVFGLAVSETQYF	TRBV29-1	NA
CASSVFPGGAGELFF	TRBV9	NA
CASSVDGSNQPQHF	TRBV9	many
CASRPITSGSHNEQFF	TRBV11-2	NA
CASSEQRGTGGYSGYTF	TRBV2	NA
CASRVYGGRDEQYF	TRBV7-2	few
CASSLTSGGLYEQYF	TRBV5-1	NA
CASSPGTISYNEQFF	TRBV5-1	NA
CASSRSGGYNEQFF	TRBV10-1	NA
CASSSDRGGEQYF	TRBV7-6	NA
CASSTHRGGPYEQYF	TRBV19	NA
CASSNGTSGGHTQYF	TRBV5-1	NA
CASSIGEGMAQYF	TRBV6-1	NA
CASVRIASGGPPDTQYF	TRBV2	NA
CSVLDREYNEQFF	TRBV29-1	NA
CASRQAAGGSGEQYF	TRBV27	NA
CASSQGAGSTNEKLFF	TRBV4-1	NA
CASTGTGARETQYF	TRBV5-1	once
CASSMTSGSHIAKNIQYF	TRBV19	once
CAIGGRRSGNTIYF	TRBV10-3	few
CASSQTWDQPQHF	TRBV4-1	NA
CAISAGQGGDQPQHF	TRBV10-3	NA
CATSRGFRNTGELFF	TRBV15	NA
CASSLQGTEAFF	TRBV11-2	NA
CASSPQQGDEKLFF	TRBV9	NA
CASSFNRVGNQPQHF	TRBV27	NA
CASHSVAGEETQYF	TRBV5-1	few
CATGARGEGYTF	TRBV28	NA
CASSRARTGGLIGYTF	TRBV2	NA
CASSFGTKQPQHF	TRBV5-4	few
CASSFPPVETQYF	TRBV28	NA
CASSLGSLAGTYEQYF	TRBV7-8	NA
CASSSTTSGFPSPLHF	TRBV5-4	NA
CASLDSLNTEAFF	TRBV12-5	NA
CASSYGIVSETQYF	TRBV6-6	NA
CASSWQGQDGELFF	TRBV27	NA